This T cell receptor beta chain was found in a study of T-cell reconstitution after alpha-beta-depleted transplantation in children. This clonotype appeared many times. Its specificity is not known. The CDR3 extends over 14 amino acids. The germline CDR1 and CDR2 sequences are MDHEN and SYDVKM. With 4 bases clipped from V and 8 bases from J, the junction kept 7 bases outside the gene matches. Unique molecular identifiers were incorporated into the prepared TCRbeta library. Each CDR3 protein is one row after TCRdb ran MiXCR on the PCR reads. The sample yields approximately 300,000 distinct CDR3 sequences, over 9.5% seen once. Study results and limitations: The origin of alpha-beta T cells about two months after transplant was reportedly several hundred expanded graft clones. Certain patients had high TCRbeta diversity at day 60, and it came from recipient T cells and thymic progenitors that survived. A year had passed since transplant, and T-cell counts and diversity by then came mostly from newly produced T cells.

Specimen: PBMCs, collected before TCRalphabeta/CD19-depleted stem cell transplant. This clonotype was obtained from a boy under two years old with acute myeloid leukemia, due to receive a stem cell transplant. The chain couples TRBV28 to TRBJ1-4; 7 bases fit TRBD1. The CDR3 DNA reads TGTGCCAGCAGTTACAGGGGTTTAAGAGAAAAACTGTTTTTT. Encoded protein: CASSYRGLREKLFF.